The next 20 T cell receptor beta chains were all read from a single sample in a study of blood T cell repertoires in COVID-19. Assay used: immunoSEQ multiplex PCR; TCRdb lists only in-frame clones, some missing. The sample lists roughly 270,000 clones; roughly 87% were seen once. Input material: peripheral blood. The receptors derive from a man younger than 30 with active or convalescent COVID-19.

The rearrangement joins TRBV9 to TRBJ2-2; 10 bases are shared with TRBD1. V lost 0 bases to trimming and J lost 7 bases; unmatched junction nucleotides: 3. The CDR3 covers 15 residues. Germline loops: CDR1 SGDLS, CDR2 YYNGEE. As DNA, the CDR3 is TGTGCCAGCAGCGTAGGGACAGGGGGTAGCGGGGAGCTGTTTTTT. Protein product: CASSVGTGGSGELFF.

J is TRBJ2-2 and V is TRBV5-4; perhaps TRBD2 as D (5 bases). The CDR3 covers 12 residues. The V gene lost 7 bases and the J gene lost 3 bases, with 7 bases spanning the gap. Germline CDR1 and CDR2: SGHNT and YYREEE (reference sequence). CDR3 loop: CASRGYTGELFF. The CDR3 bases are TGTGCCAGCCGGGGATACACCGGGGAGCTGTTTTTT. Variable domain in full (rest from reference TRBV5-4 and TRBJ2-2): ETGVTQSPTHLIKTRGQQVTLRCSSQSGHNTVSWYQQALGQGPQFIFQYYREEENGRGNFPPRFSGLQFPNYSSELNVNALELDDSALYLCASRGYTGELFFGEGSRLTVL.

The V call is TRBV4-3, the J call TRBJ1-2; possible D gene TRBD1, 6 bases. Germline loops: CDR1 LGHNA, CDR2 YSLEER. This CDR3 has 15 amino acids. Trimming cost V 3 bases and J 8 bases, with 19 bases left between them. CDR3 region: CASSQKLFTGSGYTF. The CDR3 region has the DNA TGCGCCAGCAGCCAGAAGCTTTTTACAGGGAGCGGCTACACCTTC.

V gene TRBV4-3 combines with J gene TRBJ1-1; no clear D. The CDR3 spans 15 residues. Germline CDR1 reads LGHNA; CDR2 reads YSLEER. Trimming took 1 base from V and 8 from J, leaving 17 bases between them. CDR3 sequence: CASSQVEPGSTEAFF. The DNA of the CDR3 is TGCGCCAGCAGCCAAGTGGAGCCTGGTAGTACGGAAGCTTTCTTT.

The chain links TRBV20-1 to TRBJ1-5, with D uncertain. Germline-derived CDR1 and CDR2 are DFQATT and SNEGSKA (reference sequence). V gave up 3 bases and J gave up 2 bases, with 11 bases separating them. The CDR3 loop spans 14 amino acids. For the CDR3, the DNA is TGCAGTGCTAGTGGCCAACTTGGCAATCAGCCCCAGCATTTT. Translation gives CSASGQLGNQPQHF.

The chain has TRBV6-7 and TRBJ1-2; TRBD1 aligns across 9 bases. TRBV6-7 is designated an ORF whose function remains uncertain. V was clipped by 7 bases and J by 8 bases; unmatched bases: 11. This CDR3 is 14 amino acids long. The CDR3 nucleotides are TGTGCCAGCAAAACCGGGACAGGGTGGTACGGCTACACCTTC. Translating gives CASKTGTGWYGYTF.

V is TRBV30 and J is TRBJ1-5; the D gene is possibly TRBD1 (5 bases). Deletions cut 5 bases from V and 2 bases from J, with 10 bases between. Germline-derived CDR1 and CDR2 are GTSNPN and SVGIG (reference sequence). The CDR3 is 13 residues long. The CDR3 region is CAWQGEGNQPQHF. The CDR3 coding sequence is TGTGCCTGGCAGGGTGAGGGCAATCAGCCCCAGCATTTT.

CDR3 protein: CASSPTPGTPNTGELFF. CDR3 sequence (DNA): TGTGCCAGCAGCCCGACCCCCGGGACTCCGAACACCGGGGAGCTGTTTTTT. This rearrangement joins TRBV5-5 to TRBJ2-2; possibly TRBD2 for D (6 bases). V lost 4 bases and J 0 bases, leaving 16 bases between the germline ends. This CDR3 is 17 amino acids long. Germline V CDR1 and CDR2: SGHKS, YYEKEE (reference sequence).

The chain recombines TRBV4-1 with TRBJ2-2; 7 bases map to TRBD2. CDR1 MGHRA and CDR2 YSYEKL come from the germline V gene. V was clipped by 2 bases and J by 5 bases; unmatched bases: 8. The CDR3 runs 16 residues. Here the CDR3 DNA reads TGCGCCAGCAGCCAATCTGGCGGGGGAAGGACCGGGGAGCTGTTTTTT. Translating it yields CASSQSGGGRTGELFF.

This clone was seen more than once but under ten times. V and J are TRBV18 and TRBJ2-3; 9 nucleotides line up with TRBD2. The CDR3 length is 17 residues. V dropped 3 bases and J dropped 4; count of bases not matched to a gene: 11. Germline CDR1 KGHSH, CDR2 LQKENI. CDR3 in DNA: TGTGCCAGCTCACCCCTCCGGGGCGGGGGGGCCGCAGATACGCAGTATTTT. Encoded protein: CASSPLRGGGAADTQYF.

The rearrangement joins TRBV5-5 to TRBJ1-1, with D possibly TRBD1 on 5 matching bases. CDR3 length equals 13 residues. V dropped 4 bases and J dropped 1 base, with 8 bases sitting between them. Germline V gene sequence: CDR1 SGHKS, CDR2 YYEKEE (reference sequence). The CDR3 DNA is TGTGCCAGCAGCAAGACAGCGAACACTGAAGCTTTCTTT. It encodes CASSKTANTEAFF.

J is TRBJ1-2 and V is TRBV27; D is ambiguous. CDR3 length: 12 residues. The germline V gene encodes CDR1 MNHEY and CDR2 SMNVEV (reference sequence). V lost 2 bases, J lost 5 bases, and 6 bases lay in between. CDR3 nucleotide sequence: TGTGCCAGCAGTTTAGAGGGTTATGGCTACACCTTC. Protein sequence: CASSLEGYGYTF.

This clone was seen only once. This chain connects TRBV18 to TRBJ1-5; D remains unclear. Germline CDR1 is KGHSH and CDR2 is LQKENI. CDR3 length: 15 residues. Trimming cost V 4 bases and J 4 bases, with 14 bases left between them. CDR3 in amino acids: CASSHFRRLNQPQHF. In DNA form, the CDR3 reads TGTGCCAGCTCACACTTTAGGCGGCTTAATCAGCCCCAGCATTTT.

This clone was counted between two and nine times. This chain uses TRBV7-2 with TRBJ1-5, with 7 bases lining up with TRBD1. This CDR3 is 15 amino acids long. Germline assignment: CDR1 SGHTA and CDR2 FQGNSA. V lost 2 bases and J lost 4; bases outside the gene matches: 5. In DNA form, the CDR3 reads TGTGCCAGCAGCTTAAAGGGGGCTGCTAATCAGCCCCAGCATTTT. Amino acid sequence: CASSLKGAANQPQHF.

The chain links TRBV6-6 to TRBJ2-3; TRBD2 agrees at 7 bases. The CDR3 contains 13 residues. Germline V CDR1 and CDR2: MNHNY, SVGAGI (reference sequence). CDR3 residues: CATRGGGSDTQYF. CDR3 bases: TGTGCTACCCGGGGCGGGGGTTCAGATACGCAGTATTTT.

The chain combines TRBV7-2 with TRBJ1-1; D remains ambiguous. The CDR3 runs 10 residues. Per germline, CDR1 SGHTA and CDR2 FQGNSA. The CDR3 spells CAVGATWAFF. The CDR3 DNA sequence: TGTGCAGTCGGAGCAACTTGGGCTTTCTTT.

The chain has TRBV13 and TRBJ2-5; TRBD2 matches at 8 bases. The CDR3 is 13 residues long. Losses at the gene ends were 5 bases for V and 6 bases for J; bases not matched to a gene: 5. Germline CDR1 reads PRHDT; CDR2 reads FYEKMQ (reference sequence). In DNA form, the CDR3 reads TGTGCCAGCAGCCCGCCGGGGGGGAAGACCCAGTACTTC. Its protein is CASSPPGGKTQYF.

This chain connects TRBV4-2 to TRBJ1-2, with a weak D call TRBD1 (5 bases). V dropped 1 base and J dropped 3 bases, with 6 bases sitting between them. The CDR3 has 13 residues. Germline-derived CDR1 and CDR2 are LGHNA and YNFKEQ. CDR3 sequence reads: CASSQVGDYGYTF. The CDR3 nucleotides are TGTGCCAGCAGCCAAGTAGGGGACTATGGCTACACCTTC.

The CDR3 here is CASSRTGGVTYNEQFF. Written as DNA, the CDR3 is TGTGCCAGCAGTAGGACTGGAGGGGTGACCTACAATGAGCAGTTCTTC. The rearrangement links TRBV6-4 to TRBJ2-1, with a weak D call TRBD2 (6 bases). Trimming pared 5 bases from V and 2 bases from J, leaving 16 bases between. Germline V CDR1 and CDR2: MRHNA, SNTAGT. The CDR3 contains 16 residues.

This chain joins TRBV7-9 and TRBJ2-3; 7 bases match TRBD2. The V gene's germline CDR1 is SEHNR and CDR2 FQNEAQ (reference sequence). The junction had 3 bases not matched to a gene; V was cut back by 5 bases and J by 4 bases. This CDR3 is 13 amino acids long. CDR3 bases: TGTGCCAGCAGCCAAGGACTAGCAGATACGCAGTATTTT. Protein product: CASSQGLADTQYF.